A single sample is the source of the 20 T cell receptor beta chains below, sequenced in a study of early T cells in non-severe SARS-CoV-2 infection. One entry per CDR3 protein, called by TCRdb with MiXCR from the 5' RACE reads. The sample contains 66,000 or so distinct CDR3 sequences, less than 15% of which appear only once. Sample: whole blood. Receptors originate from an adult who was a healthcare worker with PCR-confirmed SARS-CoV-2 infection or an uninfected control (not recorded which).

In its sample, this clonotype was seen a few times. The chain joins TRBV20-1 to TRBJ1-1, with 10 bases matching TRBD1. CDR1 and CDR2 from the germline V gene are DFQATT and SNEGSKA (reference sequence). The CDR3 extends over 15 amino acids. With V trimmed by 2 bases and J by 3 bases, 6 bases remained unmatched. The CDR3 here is CSARSVGQGYTEAFF. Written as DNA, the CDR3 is TGCAGTGCTAGATCGGTGGGACAGGGGTACACTGAAGCTTTCTTT.

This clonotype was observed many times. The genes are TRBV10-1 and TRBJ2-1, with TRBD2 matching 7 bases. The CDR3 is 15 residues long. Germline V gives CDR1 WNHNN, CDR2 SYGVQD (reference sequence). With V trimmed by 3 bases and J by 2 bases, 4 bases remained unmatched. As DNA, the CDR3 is TGCGCCAGCAGTGAAGGGACTACTGCCTACAATGAGCAGTTCTTC. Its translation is CASSEGTTAYNEQFF.

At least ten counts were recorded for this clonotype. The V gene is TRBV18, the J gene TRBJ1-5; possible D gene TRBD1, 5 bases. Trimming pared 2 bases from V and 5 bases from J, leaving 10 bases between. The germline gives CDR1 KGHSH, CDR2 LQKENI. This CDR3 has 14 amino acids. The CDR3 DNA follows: TGTGCCAGCTCACCAGGCCAGGGCTATCAGCCCCAGCATTTT. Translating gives CASSPGQGYQPQHF.

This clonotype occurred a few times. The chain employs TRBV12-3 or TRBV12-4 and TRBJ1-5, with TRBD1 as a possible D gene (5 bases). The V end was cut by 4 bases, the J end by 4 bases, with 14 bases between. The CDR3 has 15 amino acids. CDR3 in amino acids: CASSSGDRGNQPQHF. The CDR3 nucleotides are TGTGCCAGCAGTTCTGGGGATAGGGGAAATCAGCCCCAGCATTTT.

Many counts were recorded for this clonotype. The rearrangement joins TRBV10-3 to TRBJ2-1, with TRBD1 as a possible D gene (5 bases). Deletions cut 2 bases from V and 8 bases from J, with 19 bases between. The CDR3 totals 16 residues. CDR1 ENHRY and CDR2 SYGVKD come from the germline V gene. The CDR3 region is CAISEMGQGLSYEQFF. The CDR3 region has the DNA TGTGCCATCAGTGAGATGGGGCAGGGATTGAGCTATGAGCAGTTCTTC.

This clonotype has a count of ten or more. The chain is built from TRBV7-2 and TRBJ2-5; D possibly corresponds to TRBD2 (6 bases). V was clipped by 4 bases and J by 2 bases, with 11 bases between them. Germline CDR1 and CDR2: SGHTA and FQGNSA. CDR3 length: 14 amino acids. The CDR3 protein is CASSYPGLQETQYF. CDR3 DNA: TGTGCCAGCAGCTATCCGGGACTGCAAGAGACCCAGTACTTC.

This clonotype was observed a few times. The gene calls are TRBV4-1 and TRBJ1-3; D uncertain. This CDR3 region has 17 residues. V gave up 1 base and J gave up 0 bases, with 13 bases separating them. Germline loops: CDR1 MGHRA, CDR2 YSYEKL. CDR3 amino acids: CASSQVVTLFSGNTIYF. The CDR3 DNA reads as TGCGCCAGCAGCCAAGTCGTTACCCTGTTCTCTGGAAACACCATATATTTT.

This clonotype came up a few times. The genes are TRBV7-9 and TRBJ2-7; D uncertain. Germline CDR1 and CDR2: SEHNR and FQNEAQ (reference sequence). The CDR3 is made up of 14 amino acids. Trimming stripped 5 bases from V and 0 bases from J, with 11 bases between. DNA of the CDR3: TGTGCCAGCAGCCCGACACTTAGCTCCTACGAGCAGTACTTC. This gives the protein CASSPTLSSYEQYF.

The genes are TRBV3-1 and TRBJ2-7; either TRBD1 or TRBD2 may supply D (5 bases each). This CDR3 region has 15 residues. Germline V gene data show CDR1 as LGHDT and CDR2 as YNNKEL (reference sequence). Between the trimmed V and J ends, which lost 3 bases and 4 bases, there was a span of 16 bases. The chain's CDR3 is CASSHPGAPEYEQYF. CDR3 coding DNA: TGTGCCAGCAGCCATCCCGGGGCTCCGGAGTACGAGCAGTACTTC.

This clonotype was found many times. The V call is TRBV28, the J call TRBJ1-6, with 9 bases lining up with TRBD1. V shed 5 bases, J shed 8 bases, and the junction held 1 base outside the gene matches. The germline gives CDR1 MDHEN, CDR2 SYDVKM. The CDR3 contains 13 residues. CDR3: CASSGQGYSPLHF. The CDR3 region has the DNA TGTGCCAGCAGTGGACAGGGGTATTCACCCCTCCACTTT.

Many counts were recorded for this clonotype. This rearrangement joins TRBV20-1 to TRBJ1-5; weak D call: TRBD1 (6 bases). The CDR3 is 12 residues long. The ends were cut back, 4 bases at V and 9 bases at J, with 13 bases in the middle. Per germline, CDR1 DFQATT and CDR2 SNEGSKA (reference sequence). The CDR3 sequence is CSATPQGGPQHF. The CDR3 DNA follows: TGCAGTGCTACGCCACAGGGTGGGCCCCAGCATTTT.

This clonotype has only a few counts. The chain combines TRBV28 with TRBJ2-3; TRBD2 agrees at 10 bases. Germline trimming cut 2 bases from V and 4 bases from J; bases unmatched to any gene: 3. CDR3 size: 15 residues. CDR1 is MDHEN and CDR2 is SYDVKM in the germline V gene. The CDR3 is CASSLSGRAPDTQYF. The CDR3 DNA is TGTGCCAGCAGTTTAAGCGGGAGGGCCCCAGATACGCAGTATTTT.

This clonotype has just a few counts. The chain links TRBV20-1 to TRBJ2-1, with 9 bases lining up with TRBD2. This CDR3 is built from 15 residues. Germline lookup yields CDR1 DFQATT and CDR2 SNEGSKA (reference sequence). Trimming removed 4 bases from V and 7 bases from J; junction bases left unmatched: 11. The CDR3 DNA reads TGCAGTGCTACCGATAGCGGGAGTATGAGGAATGAGCAGTTCTTC. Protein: CSATDSGSMRNEQFF.

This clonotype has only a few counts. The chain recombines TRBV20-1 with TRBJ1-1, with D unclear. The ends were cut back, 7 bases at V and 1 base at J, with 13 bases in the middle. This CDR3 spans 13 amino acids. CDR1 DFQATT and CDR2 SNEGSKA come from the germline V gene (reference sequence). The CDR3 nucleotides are TGCAGTGTCCAAACCTCTCGGAACACTGAAGCTTTCTTT. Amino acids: CSVQTSRNTEAFF.

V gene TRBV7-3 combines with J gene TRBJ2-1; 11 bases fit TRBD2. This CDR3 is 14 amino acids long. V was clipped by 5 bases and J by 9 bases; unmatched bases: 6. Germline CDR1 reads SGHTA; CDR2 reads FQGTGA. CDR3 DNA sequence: TGTGCCAGCAGCCCCACTAGCGGGAGAGGTGAGCAGTTCTTC. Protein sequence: CASSPTSGRGEQFF.

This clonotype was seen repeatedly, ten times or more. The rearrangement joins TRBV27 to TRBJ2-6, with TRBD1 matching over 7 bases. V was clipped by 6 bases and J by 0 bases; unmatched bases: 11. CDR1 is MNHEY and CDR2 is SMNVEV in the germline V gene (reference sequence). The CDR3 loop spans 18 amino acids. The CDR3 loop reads CASRELGAGGSGANVLTF. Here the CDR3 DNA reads TGTGCCAGCAGGGAGTTAGGGGCAGGGGGCTCTGGGGCCAACGTCCTGACTTTC.

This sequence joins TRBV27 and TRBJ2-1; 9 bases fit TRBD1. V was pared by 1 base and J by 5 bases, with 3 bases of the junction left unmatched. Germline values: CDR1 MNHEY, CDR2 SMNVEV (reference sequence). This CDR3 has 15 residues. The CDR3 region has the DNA TGTGCCAGCAGTTTATGGGACAGGGACAACAATGAGCAGTTCTTC. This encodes CASSLWDRDNNEQFF.

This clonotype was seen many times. The CDR3 here is CASSLGPSGSNEQYF. CDR3 coding DNA: TGTGCCAGCAGCTTAGGGCCTAGCGGGAGTAATGAGCAGTACTTC. The chain is built from TRBV7-2 and TRBJ2-7, with 10 bases fitting TRBD2. Germline loops: CDR1 SGHTA, CDR2 FQGNSA. This CDR3 has 15 residues. V lost 1 base and J lost 7; bases outside the gene matches: 7.

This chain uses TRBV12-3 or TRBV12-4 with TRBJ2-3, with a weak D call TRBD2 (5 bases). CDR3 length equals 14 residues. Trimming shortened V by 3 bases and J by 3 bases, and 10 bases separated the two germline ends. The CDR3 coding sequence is TGTGCCAGCAGTTTCGGTCCGGGGACAGATACGCAGTATTTT. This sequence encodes CASSFGPGTDTQYF.

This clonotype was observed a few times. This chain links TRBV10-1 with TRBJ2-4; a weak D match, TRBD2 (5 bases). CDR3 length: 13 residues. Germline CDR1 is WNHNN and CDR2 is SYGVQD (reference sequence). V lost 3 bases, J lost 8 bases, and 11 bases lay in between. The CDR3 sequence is CASSDMRADIQYF. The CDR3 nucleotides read TGCGCCAGCAGTGATATGCGGGCAGACATTCAGTACTTC.